Each of the 23 T cell receptor beta chains below was sequenced from the same sample in a study of control samples from healthy donors and cancer patients. The assay was immunoSEQ multiplex PCR, and TCRdb's table has in-frame clones only and misses some. Among some 200,000 clones listed, about 95% were seen once. Sequenced sample: blood. Receptor source: a man aged 50-59 years in good health.

The chain combines TRBV10-1 with TRBJ2-7, with unresolved D. The germline V gene has CDR1 WNHNN and CDR2 SYGVQD (reference sequence). This CDR3 is 13 amino acids long. V was pared by 6 bases and J by 5 bases, with 14 bases between. The CDR3 spells CASSPSTRDEQYF. CDR3 coding DNA: TGCGCCAGCAGCCCCAGTACACGGGACGAGCAGTACTTC.

The chain uses TRBV28 and TRBJ2-7; 8 nucleotides match TRBD1. The CDR3 runs 12 residues. Trimming removed 5 bases from V and 6 bases from J; junction bases left unmatched: 3. The germline gives CDR1 MDHEN, CDR2 SYDVKM. The CDR3 protein is CASSPDRGEQYF. In DNA, the CDR3 is TGTGCCAGCAGTCCCGACAGGGGCGAGCAGTACTTC.

The J gene is TRBJ2-5, the V gene TRBV24-1; D unclear. Germline lookup yields CDR1 KGHDR and CDR2 SFDVKD. Trimming took 1 base from V and 5 from J, leaving 16 bases between them. CDR3 length: 16 amino acids. The CDR3: CATSDLTENLRETQYF. For the CDR3, the DNA is TGTGCCACCAGTGATTTAACGGAGAACCTCCGGGAGACCCAGTACTTC.

The genes are TRBV7-2 and TRBJ2-2; 8 nucleotides match TRBD1. With V trimmed by 8 bases and J by 7 bases, 12 bases remained unmatched. CDR1 and CDR2 from the germline V gene are SGHTA and FQGNSA. There are 15 residues in the CDR3. For the CDR3, the DNA is TGTGCCAGCCAGCTTATGAGGACAGGGATCGGGGAGCTGTTTTTT. Its protein is CASQLMRTGIGELFF.

V and J are TRBV5-1 and TRBJ1-5; D might be TRBD1 (5 bases). V lost 0 bases and J lost 0, with 7 bases in between. CDR1 is SGHRS and CDR2 is YFSETQ in the germline V gene. This CDR3 is 15 amino acids long. In DNA form, the CDR3 reads TGCGCCAGCAGCTTGGGACAGACTAGCAATCAGCCCCAGCATTTT. It yields the protein CASSLGQTSNQPQHF.

CDR3 sequence (DNA): TGTGCCAGCAGCTACATGAGGCAGGGAGGGGAGACCCAGTACTTC. Translated, it gives CASSYMRQGGETQYF. V is TRBV6-6 and J is TRBJ2-5; 7 positions match TRBD2. This CDR3 spans 15 amino acids. The trim removed 6 bases at V and 5 bases at J, leaving 12 bases unmatched. Germline values: CDR1 MNHNY, CDR2 SVGAGI (reference sequence).

The V and J genes are TRBV15 and TRBJ1-5, with D unresolved. The V gene lost 1 base and the J gene lost 0 bases, with 7 bases spanning the gap. Germline assignment: CDR1 LNHNV and CDR2 YYDKDF (reference sequence). The CDR3 runs 15 residues. The CDR3 reads CATSRVGYSNQPQHF. In DNA, the CDR3 is TGTGCCACCAGCAGAGTTGGGTATAGCAATCAGCCCCAGCATTTT. Full variable domain (missing parts from reference TRBV15 and TRBJ1-5): DAMVIQNPRYQVTQFGKPVTLSCSQTLNHNVMYWYQQKSSQAPKLLFHYYDKDFNNEADTPDNFQSRRPNTSFCFLDIRSPGLGDTAMYLCATSRVGYSNQPQHFGDGTRLSIL.

J is TRBJ1-4 and V is TRBV2, with 7 positions matching TRBD1. The CDR3 has 14 amino acids. Germline CDR1 is SNHLY and CDR2 is FYNNEI. V lost 6 bases to trimming and J lost 4 bases; unmatched junction nucleotides: 5. Here the CDR3 DNA reads TGTGCCAGCAGAGGACAGGCAGTTAATGAAAAACTGTTTTTT. Its translation is CASRGQAVNEKLFF.

This clone has just one count. V gene TRBV20-1 combines with J gene TRBJ1-2; weak D call: TRBD1 (6 bases). This CDR3 contains 13 residues. V lost 3 bases, J lost 6 bases, and 14 bases lay in between. CDR1 and CDR2 from the germline V gene are DFQATT and SNEGSKA (reference sequence). The CDR3 DNA sequence: TGCAGTGCTAGTACAGGGCCGAGAAATGGCTACACCTTC. Its protein is CSASTGPRNGYTF.

This clone was found a few times. This chain joins TRBV6-4 and TRBJ2-1; 10 nucleotides match TRBD2. J gave up 9 bases and V 10 bases, and 15 bases lay outside the gene matches. The CDR3 loop spans 15 amino acids. CDR1 is MRHNA, CDR2 SNTAGT, per germline. CDR3 sequence: CATSYSSGGHGEQFF. In DNA form, the CDR3 reads TGTGCCACTTCGTACTCTAGCGGGGGCCACGGTGAGCAGTTCTTC.

The chain links TRBV18 to TRBJ2-7; 10 bases match TRBD1. V lost 4 bases, J lost 4 bases, and 4 bases stayed unmatched. Germline-derived CDR1 and CDR2 are KGHSH and LQKENI. CDR3 length: 14 residues. The CDR3 here is CASSLGQGFYEQYF. The CDR3 DNA follows: TGTGCCAGCTCACTGGGACAGGGGTTTTACGAGCAGTACTTC.

The rearrangement joins TRBV28 to TRBJ1-1; 7 bases line up with TRBD1. Trimming removed 4 bases from V and 8 bases from J; junction bases left unmatched: 13. Looked up from germline, CDR1 is MDHEN and CDR2 is SYDVKM. The CDR3 extends over 15 amino acids. CDR3 loop: CASSSSAILDREAFF. CDR3 in DNA: TGTGCCAGCAGTTCATCCGCAATCCTGGACAGGGAAGCTTTCTTT.

Worth noting for this clone: This specimen includes other DNA sequences encoding the same CDR3. The CDR3 DNA sequence: TGTGCCAGCAGCTTGGGGGGTAGCAATCAGCCCCAGCATTTT. Protein: CASSLGGSNQPQHF. The chain is built from TRBV5-6 and TRBJ1-5, with no clear D. The germline gives CDR1 SGHDT, CDR2 YYEEEE. This CDR3 is built from 14 residues. V lost 0 bases, J lost 0 bases, and 4 bases lay in between.

A few counts support this clone. The CDR3, as DNA: TGTGCCAGCAGCGCGTCAGGGGGCCCCACCTACGAGCAGTACTTC. Translation: CASSASGGPTYEQYF. V is TRBV9 and J is TRBJ2-7, with 8 bases aligning to TRBD1. Germline V CDR1 and CDR2: SGDLS, YYNGEE. V gave up 3 bases and J gave up 2 bases; unmatched junction bases: 7. This CDR3 contains 15 residues.

The chain has TRBV11-2 and TRBJ1-3; weak D call: TRBD1 (6 bases). V was clipped by 5 bases and J by 0 bases, with 20 bases between them. The CDR3 is 18 residues long. Per germline, CDR1 SGHAT and CDR2 FQNNGV. CDR3 nucleotides: TGTGCCAGCAGCCCTAGAACCCAGGGGAGAGGCTCTGGAAACACCATATATTTT. It is translated as CASSPRTQGRGSGNTIYF.

This chain links TRBV18 with TRBJ2-1, with 7 nucleotides matching TRBD1. The CDR3 length is 11 residues. V lost 5 bases, J lost 16 bases, and 8 bases stayed unmatched. Per the germline V gene, CDR1 is KGHSH and CDR2 is LQKENI. The CDR3 loop is CASSNAGDSFF. CDR3 nucleotides: TGTGCCAGCTCAAATGCTGGGGACAGCTTCTTC.

The chain has TRBV6-2 or TRBV6-3 and TRBJ2-3, with D perhaps matching TRBD1 or TRBD2 (5 bases each). Germline V gene sequence: CDR1 MNHEY, CDR2 SVGEGT. The CDR3 consists of 14 residues. V was pared by 2 bases and J by 6 bases, with 12 bases between. The CDR3 reads CASSYVGESDTQYF. As DNA, the CDR3 is TGTGCCAGCAGTTACGTGGGGGAGTCGGATACGCAGTATTTT.

The gene calls are TRBV24-1 and TRBJ1-3; no clear D gene. CDR1 is KGHDR, CDR2 SFDVKD, per germline. The V gene lost 5 bases and the J gene lost 0 bases, with 4 bases spanning the gap. The CDR3 contains 13 residues. CDR3 in amino acids: CATSASSGNTIYF. Written as DNA, the CDR3 is TGTGCCACCAGTGCAAGCTCTGGAAACACCATATATTTT.

The J gene is TRBJ2-7, the V gene TRBV9; 7 nucleotides agree with TRBD1. J was trimmed by 5 bases and V by 4 bases; bases with no gene match: 12. Germline V CDR1 and CDR2: SGDLS, YYNGEE. The CDR3 consists of 15 residues. CDR3 sequence reads: CASSKRGQFVDEQYF. The CDR3 DNA sequence: TGTGCCAGCAGCAAAAGGGGACAGTTTGTAGACGAGCAGTACTTC.

The chain employs TRBV19 and TRBJ1-1; D is possibly TRBD1 (5 bases). V was trimmed by 8 bases and J by 1 base, leaving 11 bases between them. The CDR3 has 13 amino acids. Germline V lookup: CDR1 LNHDA, CDR2 SQIVND (reference sequence). The CDR3 sequence: CASWGRGNTEAFF. For the CDR3, the DNA is TGTGCCAGTTGGGGACGGGGGAACACTGAAGCTTTCTTT.

V gene TRBV5-1 combines with J gene TRBJ1-6; TRBD1 might be the D (5 bases). The CDR3 is 16 amino acids. Trimming stripped 4 bases from V and 8 bases from J, with 19 bases between. Per the germline V gene, CDR1 is SGHRS and CDR2 is YFSETQ. The CDR3 region has the DNA TGCGCCAGCAGCCTCATCCCAAGCGGGGGACATTCACCCCTCCACTTT. This codes for CASSLIPSGGHSPLHF.

In nucleotides, the CDR3 is TGCGCCAGCAGCTTGACAGGGTCCCCTGGAAATGAGCAGTTCTTC. Translated: CASSLTGSPGNEQFF. This chain links TRBV5-1 with TRBJ2-1; a weak D match, TRBD1 (6 bases). Germline CDR1 SGHRS, CDR2 YFSETQ. CDR3 length: 15 residues. Between the trimmed V and J ends, which lost 1 base and 7 bases, there was a span of 15 bases.

The chain links TRBV28 to TRBJ1-5; tentatively, D is TRBD1 (6 bases). V shed 7 bases and J shed 1 base, with 17 bases lying between them. Germline V gene sequence: CDR1 MDHEN, CDR2 SYDVKM. The CDR3 length is 16 residues. CDR3 region: CASKGLGAGSNQPQHF. CDR3 coding DNA: TGTGCCAGCAAAGGGTTGGGGGCTGGGAGCAATCAGCCCCAGCATTTT. The full variable domain, rest sourced from reference TRBV28 and TRBJ1-5, is DVKVTQSSRYLVKRTGEKVFLECVQDMDHENMFWYRQDPGLGLRLIYFSYDVKMKEKGDIPEGYSVSREKKERFSLILESASTNQTSMYLCASKGLGAGSNQPQHFGDGTRLSIL.